This T cell receptor beta chain appears in the sequencing data of a study of blood T cell repertoires in COVID-19. Study summary: Sites in the United States, Italy and Spain provided acute and convalescent COVID-19 samples. PBMCs, B-cell-depleted T cells, or T cells were the source of the cDNA or gDNA that made up the material.

The germline gives CDR1 MNHNS, CDR2 SASEGT. Unmatched junction bases numbered 9, after V lost 2 bases and J lost 1 base. The CDR3 has 20 residues. As originally analysed: Estimation of nucleated cell counts was performed using reference gene primer amplification. Clones were sequenced by immunoSEQ multiplex PCR, and TCRdb holds only the in-frame ones, with some missing. D and trimming come from the DNA, and the V and J calls and clone size come from that table. The table includes about 140,000 clones, around 78% detected once. The TCR was taken from a woman aged 60-70 years with acute or convalescent COVID-19. The genes are TRBV6-1 and TRBJ2-3, with 16 bases matching TRBD2. The material sequenced was peripheral blood. CDR3 residues: CASSETGLAGGLWGTDTQYF. The CDR3 region has the DNA TGTGCCAGCAGTGAAACGGGACTAGCGGGAGGGCTTTGGGGCACAGATACGCAGTATTTT.